The next 25 T cell receptor beta chains were all read from a single sample in a study of blood T cell repertoires in COVID-19. Assay used: immunoSEQ multiplex PCR; TCRdb lists only in-frame clones, some missing. Here the sample spans tens of thousands of clones, over 90% being singletons. The sequenced material came from peripheral blood. These receptors were obtained from a human donor in a cohort sampled during active COVID-19.

The chain links TRBV5-1 to TRBJ1-1; no clear D gene. The length of the CDR3 is 14 residues. CDR1 is SGHRS, CDR2 YFSETQ, per germline. Deletions cut 0 bases from V and 4 bases from J, with 10 bases between. In DNA form, the CDR3 reads TGCGCCAGCAGCTTGGTTGGGGAGATCACTGAAGCTTTCTTT. Translated, it gives CASSLVGEITEAFF.

The chain recombines TRBV19 with TRBJ2-1, with unresolved D. Trimming took off 3 bases at V and 10 bases at J, with 13 bases between the two ends. CDR1 and CDR2 from the germline V gene are LNHDA and SQIVND (reference sequence). The CDR3 length is 13 residues. As DNA, the CDR3 is TGTGCCAGTAGTATCCATATCCCTGCGGAGCAGTTCTTC. Translation: CASSIHIPAEQFF.

This sequence joins TRBV25-1 and TRBJ2-3; a weak D match, TRBD2 (5 bases). The germline V gene has CDR1 MGHDK and CDR2 SYGVNS. Trimming took off 1 base at V and 2 bases at J, with 10 bases between the two ends. The CDR3 consists of 15 residues. This CDR3 reads CASSESERTTDTQYF. The CDR3 DNA follows: TGTGCCAGCAGTGAATCTGAGCGGACCACAGATACGCAGTATTTT.

The chain links TRBV10-3 to TRBJ1-2, with D possibly matching TRBD1 (5 bases). Deletions cut 3 bases from V and 7 bases from J, with 12 bases between. Germline CDR1 reads ENHRY; CDR2 reads SYGVKD. The CDR3 is made up of 13 amino acids. CDR3 DNA: TGTGCCATCAGTGATTCAGGGTCTGTTGGCTACACCTTC. This sequence encodes CAISDSGSVGYTF.

V is TRBV5-6 and J is TRBJ1-5, with D maybe TRBD1 (6 bases). The V and J ends lost 4 bases and 11 bases respectively, with 19 bases between them. The CDR3 spans 14 residues. Germline assignment: CDR1 SGHDT and CDR2 YYEEEE. As DNA, the CDR3 is TGTGCCAGCAGCCAAGGGTGGGGGCAGGAGGCCCAGCATTTT. It is translated as CASSQGWGQEAQHF.

The CDR3 protein is CASSSRQGDQPQHF. The CDR3 bases are TGTGCCAGCAGTTCGCGACAGGGGGATCAGCCCCAGCATTTT. The chain joins TRBV2 to TRBJ1-5; 9 bases map to TRBD1. Per the germline V gene, CDR1 is SNHLY and CDR2 is FYNNEI. Trimming took 5 bases from V and 5 from J; bases not matched to a gene: 4. There are 14 residues in the CDR3.

The chain is built from TRBV27 and TRBJ1-2; maybe TRBD1 (5 bases). Trimming took off 1 base at V and 6 bases at J, with 9 bases between the two ends. Per germline, CDR1 MNHEY and CDR2 SMNVEV (reference sequence). The CDR3 is made up of 13 amino acids. The DNA for the CDR3 is TGTGCCAGCAGTTTATTTAGGGGCCATGGCTACACCTTC. Translation gives CASSLFRGHGYTF.

The chain carries TRBV5-4 and TRBJ2-2; 8 bases match TRBD2. Trimming at V came to 4 bases and at J to 2 bases, leaving 10 bases not matched to a gene. The CDR3 length is 17 residues. CDR1 is SGHNT, CDR2 YYREEE, per germline (reference sequence). For the CDR3, the DNA is TGTGCCAGCAGCACCCGCCTGGGACTAGGAAACACCGGGGAGCTGTTTTTT. Residues: CASSTRLGLGNTGELFF. Using reference TRBV5-4 and TRBJ2-2 for the parts outside the CDR3, the full variable domain is ETGVTQSPTHLIKTRGQQVTLRCSSQSGHNTVSWYQQALGQGPQFIFQYYREEENGRGNFPPRFSGLQFPNYSSELNVNALELDDSALYLCASSTRLGLGNTGELFFGEGSRLTVL.

The chain couples TRBV5-5 to TRBJ2-7; 8 positions match TRBD2. The CDR3 sequence is 15 residues long. V lost 4 bases, J lost 4 bases, and 10 bases stayed unmatched. The germline V gene encodes CDR1 SGHKS and CDR2 YYEKEE (reference sequence). The CDR3 region has the DNA TGTGCCAGCAGCCCCCGAGCGGGAGCGTTGTACGAGCAGTACTTC. Translated, it gives CASSPRAGALYEQYF.

The chain is built from TRBV15 and TRBJ2-7; 8 nucleotides align to TRBD1. The CDR3 runs to 13 residues. J was trimmed by 7 bases and V by 7 bases; bases with no gene match: 9. Germline CDR1 and CDR2: LNHNV and YYDKDF (reference sequence). The CDR3 reads CATTPDRVGEQYF. CDR3 DNA sequence: TGTGCCACCACCCCGGACAGGGTGGGGGAGCAGTACTTC.

The chain joins TRBV10-1 to TRBJ1-1; D gene unclear. The CDR3 is 13 residues long. Trimming pared 4 bases from V and 4 bases from J, leaving 10 bases between. CDR1 WNHNN and CDR2 SYGVQD come from the germline V gene (reference sequence). The CDR3: CASSVPGATEAFF. CDR3 DNA sequence: TGCGCCAGCAGTGTGCCCGGAGCCACTGAAGCTTTCTTT.

This clone appeared once. The chain carries TRBV7-6 and TRBJ2-2; 8 nucleotides align to TRBD1. The J segment lost 3 bases and the V segment lost 5 bases, leaving 5 bases of the junction unmatched. This CDR3 comprises 15 residues. The V gene's germline CDR1 is SGHVS and CDR2 FNYEAQ. The CDR3: CASSPGTGYTGELFF. For the CDR3, the DNA is TGTGCCAGCAGCCCCGGGACAGGCTACACCGGGGAGCTGTTTTTT.

The V call is TRBV2, the J call TRBJ2-1; D not certain. Trimming stripped 0 bases from V and 4 bases from J, with 7 bases between. Germline lookup yields CDR1 SNHLY and CDR2 FYNNEI. The CDR3 sequence is 14 residues long. CDR3 nucleotides: TGTGCCAGCAGTGAAGCGCTGGAGTACAATGAGCAGTTCTTC. Its translation is CASSEALEYNEQFF.

The chain is built from TRBV5-1 and TRBJ1-3, with no clear D. CDR1 is SGHRS, CDR2 YFSETQ, per germline. Between the trimmed V and J ends, which lost 0 bases and 2 bases, there was a span of 6 bases. The CDR3 sequence is 14 residues long. For the CDR3, the DNA is TGCGCCAGCAGCTTGGGTAATACTGGAAACACCATATATTTT. Its translation: CASSLGNTGNTIYF.

This chain connects TRBV7-8 to TRBJ1-1; maybe TRBD1 (6 bases). The germline V gene has CDR1 SGHVS and CDR2 FQNEAQ. The CDR3 length is 15 residues. With 5 bases removed from V and 1 base from J, the gap between germline ends came to 14 bases. CDR3 amino acids: CASSVGTLRNTEAFF. Here the CDR3 DNA reads TGTGCCAGCAGCGTCGGGACACTCAGGAACACTGAAGCTTTCTTT. The complete variable domain, with remaining parts taken from reference TRBV7-8 and TRBJ1-1, reads GAGVSQSPRYKVAKRGQDVALRCDPISGHVSLFWYQQALGQGPEFLTYFQNEAQLDKSGLPSDRFFAERPEGSVSTLKIQRTQQEDSAVYLCASSVGTLRNTEAFFGQGTRLTVV.

The chain uses TRBV7-2 and TRBJ2-1; 11 bases fit TRBD2. The germline V gene encodes CDR1 SGHTA and CDR2 FQGNSA. Trimming took 5 bases from V and 5 from J; bases not matched to a gene: 5. CDR3 length: 15 amino acids. The CDR3: CASSPRLAGNNEQFF. CDR3 in DNA: TGTGCCAGCAGCCCTAGACTAGCGGGGAACAATGAGCAGTTCTTC.

This clone was observed once. The chain employs TRBV15 and TRBJ1-2; D is perhaps TRBD1 (5 bases). Germline V lookup: CDR1 LNHNV, CDR2 YYDKDF (reference sequence). V was trimmed by 0 bases and J by 4 bases, leaving 12 bases between them. The CDR3 covers 15 residues. CDR3 residues: CATSRDYGGGYGYTF. In nucleotides, the CDR3 is TGTGCCACCAGCAGAGATTATGGGGGGGGCTATGGCTACACCTTC.

This chain connects TRBV7-9 to TRBJ1-1, with D maybe TRBD1 (5 bases). Looked up from germline, CDR1 is SEHNR and CDR2 is FQNEAQ (reference sequence). This CDR3 region has 14 residues. Trimming removed 1 base from V and 1 base from J, with 7 bases in between. CDR3 sequence: CASSLGGANTEAFF. Written as DNA, the CDR3 is TGTGCCAGCAGCTTAGGGGGCGCGAACACTGAAGCTTTCTTT. The variable domain in full, with the rest retrieved from reference TRBV7-9 and TRBJ1-1, is DTGVSQNPRHKITKRGQNVTFRCDPISEHNRLYWYRQTLGQGPEFLTYFQNEAQLEKSRLLSDRFSAERPKGSFSTLEIQRTEQGDSAMYLCASSLGGANTEAFFGQGTRLTVV.

The chain combines TRBV6-1 with TRBJ2-7, with TRBD1 matching over 11 bases. The CDR3 consists of 16 residues. From germline, CDR1 is MNHNS and CDR2 SASEGT. The junction had 7 bases not matched to a gene; V was cut back by 4 bases and J by 2 bases. The CDR3 DNA sequence: TGTGCCAGCAGTGGAATACCGGGACAGGGGGCCTACGAGCAGTACTTC. Its translation is CASSGIPGQGAYEQYF.

The rearrangement uses TRBV7-9 and TRBJ2-3; 7 bases line up with TRBD1. V shed 3 bases, J shed 2 bases, and the junction held 8 bases outside the gene matches. Germline-derived CDR1 and CDR2 are SEHNR and FQNEAQ (reference sequence). The CDR3 loop spans 16 amino acids. CDR3 amino acids: CASSFPGQHNTDTQYF. The CDR3 coding sequence is TGTGCCAGCAGCTTCCCGGGACAGCACAACACAGATACGCAGTATTTT.

This clone is judged medium-sized (0.01 to 0.1%). The chain joins TRBV1 to TRBJ1-1; the D call of TRBD1 is as the table states it, not checked on the DNA. TRBV1 is a pseudogene locus. The CDR3 loop spans 19 amino acids. The CDR3 DNA is TGCACCAGCAGCCAAGACGCCCCCCGACGCCGGGACACAAGACGCGGAGCTTTCTTT. It specifies CTSSQDAPRRRDTRRGAFF.

This chain connects TRBV3-1 (or the pseudogene TRBV3-2) to TRBJ2-3; TRBD2 is a possible D gene (5 bases). The CDR3 runs to 16 residues. With 5 bases removed from V and 1 base from J, the gap between germline ends came to 16 bases. Per the germline V gene, CDR1 is LGHDT and CDR2 is YNNKEL (reference sequence). The CDR3 is CASSGMEDGRTDTQYF. The CDR3 DNA reads as TGTGCCAGCAGCGGCATGGAGGACGGTCGCACAGATACGCAGTATTTT.

J is TRBJ1-5 and V is TRBV28; tentatively, D is TRBD1 (5 bases). Trimming pared 2 bases from V and 2 bases from J, leaving 10 bases between. The CDR3 spans 15 residues. The V gene's germline CDR1 is MDHEN and CDR2 SYDVKM. CDR3 DNA sequence: TGTGCCAGCAGTTTACAGGGTGGCGGCAATCAGCCCCAGCATTTT. Its translation is CASSLQGGGNQPQHF.

The genes are TRBV4-1 and TRBJ2-5; TRBD2 aligns across 9 bases. V was pared by 1 base and J by 2 bases, with 8 bases of the junction left unmatched. CDR1 MGHRA and CDR2 YSYEKL come from the germline V gene. The CDR3 runs 17 residues. The CDR3 DNA is TGCGCCAGCAGCCAAGGTGAATCTCTAGCGGGACAAGAGACCCAGTACTTC. The encoded protein is CASSQGESLAGQETQYF.

J is TRBJ2-7 and V is TRBV27; TRBD2 matches at 14 bases. Germline V lookup: CDR1 MNHEY, CDR2 SMNVEV (reference sequence). The CDR3 runs to 17 residues. Trimming at V came to 5 bases and at J to 5 bases, leaving 11 bases not matched to a gene. CDR3 sequence reads: CASSLHPGLAGAHEQYF. In DNA form, the CDR3 reads TGTGCCAGCAGTCTACATCCGGGACTAGCGGGAGCCCACGAGCAGTACTTC.